The 21 T cell receptor beta chains below were found in one sample sequenced in a study of T cell changes during pregnancy in multiple sclerosis. Clones were read by immunoSEQ multiplex PCR, and TCRdb kept only the in-frame ones, dropping some. The sample carries roughly 24,000 clones, around 85% recorded once. The sample was CD8+ T cells from peripheral blood mononuclear cells, taken before pregnancy. The receptors derive from a female donor with multiple sclerosis, enrolled in a pregnancy study.

This clone appeared a few times. The chain couples TRBV7-9 to TRBJ2-7, with 10 positions matching TRBD1. Germline lookup yields CDR1 SEHNR and CDR2 FQNEAQ (reference sequence). The V segment lost 9 bases and the J segment 7 bases; nucleotides outside the gene matches: 9. CDR3 length: 13 residues. The CDR3 protein is CASFPTGGGEQYF. Written as DNA, the CDR3 is TGTGCCAGTTTTCCGACAGGGGGCGGAGAGCAGTACTTC.

The chain employs TRBV29-1 and TRBJ1-3, with D uncertain. Germline V CDR1 and CDR2: SQVTM, ANQGSEA. The CDR3 is 13 amino acids. V lost 5 bases to trimming and J lost 3 bases, with 11 bases between them. The DNA for the CDR3 is TGCAGCGTTTTCCCACAAAATGGAAACACCATATATTTT. It yields the protein CSVFPQNGNTIYF.

The chain has TRBV7-2 and TRBJ1-4, with D possibly matching TRBD1 (5 bases). Germline V gene sequence: CDR1 SGHTA, CDR2 FQGNSA. The CDR3 contains 15 residues. V was shortened by 2 bases and J by 2 bases, with 9 bases between the two germline ends. The CDR3 coding sequence is TGTGCCAGCAGCTTATACGGGGGGACTAATGAAAAACTGTTTTTT. The encoded protein is CASSLYGGTNEKLFF.

The chain carries TRBV6-4 and TRBJ2-1; TRBD2 matches 7 bases. Germline V gives CDR1 MRHNA, CDR2 SNTAGT. V gave up 2 bases and J gave up 2 bases; unmatched junction bases: 6. The CDR3 runs to 16 residues. The CDR3, as DNA: TGTGCCAGCAGTGACGATGCGGGAGCCCCCTACAATGAGCAGTTCTTC. It translates to CASSDDAGAPYNEQFF.

The V and J genes are TRBV30 and TRBJ2-6; weak D call: TRBD2 (5 bases). Germline CDR1 is GTSNPN and CDR2 is SVGIG (reference sequence). V was cut by 0 bases and J by 0 bases, with 6 bases left in between. The CDR3 is 15 residues long. The chain's CDR3 is CAWSVAVSGANVLTF. The CDR3 region has the DNA TGTGCCTGGAGTGTAGCGGTCTCTGGGGCCAACGTCCTGACTTTC.

V and J are TRBV4-3 and TRBJ2-1; TRBD2 matches at 9 bases. The V gene end was trimmed by 1 base and the J gene end by 8 bases; junction bases not matched to a gene: 15. Germline lookup yields CDR1 LGHNA and CDR2 YSLEER. The CDR3 is 18 amino acids. The CDR3 DNA reads as TGCGCCAGCAGCCAAGGTGGGGGGAGAGGACTAGCGAGGCATGAGCAGTTCTTC. Translating gives CASSQGGGRGLARHEQFF.

This clone was found a few times. The rearrangement joins TRBV4-3 to TRBJ2-7; 12 bases agree with TRBD1. The CDR3 has 15 residues. Trimming removed 5 bases from V and 4 bases from J; junction bases left unmatched: 6. Germline V lookup: CDR1 LGHNA, CDR2 YSLEER. The CDR3 nucleotides read TGCGCCAGCAGCGAAGGGACAGGGGGCTCGTACGAGCAGTACTTC. Residues: CASSEGTGGSYEQYF.

This clone was found a few times. The J gene is TRBJ1-1, the V gene TRBV6-4, with D possibly matching TRBD1 (6 bases). V was trimmed by 3 bases and J by 1 base, leaving 9 bases between them. Germline CDR1 and CDR2: MRHNA and SNTAGT. The CDR3 length is 14 residues. DNA for the CDR3: TGTGCCAGCAGTGAACAGGGCGAGAACACTGAAGCTTTCTTT. Its translation is CASSEQGENTEAFF.

Relative to its sample, this clone is medium-sized. This CDR3 reads CASSPPGARQGAAFF. The CDR3 bases are TGTGCCAGCTCACCACCCGGGGCACGTCAGGGGGCGGCTTTCTTT. The V gene is TRBV18, the J gene TRBJ1-1; TRBD1 matches 8 bases. This CDR3 is built from 15 residues. The germline gives CDR1 KGHSH, CDR2 LQKENI. The V gene end was trimmed by 0 bases and the J gene end by 11 bases; junction bases not matched to a gene: 11.

The rearrangement links TRBV4-2 to TRBJ2-7, with 8 bases lining up with TRBD2. The CDR3 contains 17 residues. Germline CDR1 is LGHNA and CDR2 is YNFKEQ. J was trimmed by 0 bases and V by 0 bases; bases with no gene match: 7. CDR3 loop: CASSQEEIAGSSYEQYF. The CDR3 bases are TGTGCCAGCAGCCAAGAGGAAATAGCGGGATCCTCCTACGAGCAGTACTTC.

This clone was detected once. J is TRBJ2-7 and V is TRBV5-1, with D possibly TRBD1 on 6 matching bases. CDR3 length: 21 residues. Trimming shortened V by 2 bases and J by 1 base, and 31 bases separated the two germline ends. Germline CDR1 and CDR2: SGHRS and YFSETQ. CDR3 coding DNA: TGCGCCAGCAGCTTTGGGTGTTGTGTCGATCAAGGGACAAACCCTTCCTACGAGCAGTACTTC. Residues: CASSFGCCVDQGTNPSYEQYF.

This chain links TRBV27 with TRBJ2-5, with 8 bases matching TRBD2. The CDR3 runs 16 residues. Germline V lookup: CDR1 MNHEY, CDR2 SMNVEV (reference sequence). The trim removed 5 bases at V and 4 bases at J, leaving 12 bases unmatched. CDR3 sequence (DNA): TGTGCCAGCAGTCCCCGGACTAGCAAAGGGGTAGAGACCCAGTACTTC. Translated, it gives CASSPRTSKGVETQYF.

The chain links TRBV7-6 to TRBJ2-7; a possible D gene is TRBD2 (6 bases). The V and J ends lost 9 bases and 2 bases respectively, with 20 bases between them. Germline assignment: CDR1 SGHVS and CDR2 FNYEAQ. This CDR3 spans 15 amino acids. Here the CDR3 reads CASRGGVGEAYEQYF. CDR3 sequence (DNA): TGTGCCAGTAGGGGAGGTGTGGGCGAAGCCTACGAGCAGTACTTC.

This chain links TRBV5-4 with TRBJ1-1, with TRBD1 identical over 9 bases. Trimming took 5 bases from V and 1 from J; bases not matched to a gene: 12. This CDR3 has 17 residues. CDR1 is SGHNT and CDR2 is YYREEE in the germline V gene (reference sequence). The CDR3 coding sequence is TGTGCCAGCAGGGACCGGACAGGGGCTGTTAGGAACACTGAAGCTTTCTTT. It translates to CASRDRTGAVRNTEAFF.

The chain uses TRBV4-1 and TRBJ1-1, with 11 bases identical to TRBD1. The germline CDR1 and CDR2 sequences are MGHRA and YSYEKL. With 4 bases clipped from V and 4 bases from J, the junction kept 5 bases outside the gene matches. This CDR3 spans 15 amino acids. The CDR3 reads CASSPGQGAGTEAFF. The CDR3, as DNA: TGCGCCAGCAGCCCCGGACAGGGGGCGGGCACTGAAGCTTTCTTT.

CDR3 sequence reads: CASSPQGGAGGELFF. The DNA for the CDR3 is TGCGCCAGCAGCCCGCAAGGGGGCGCAGGCGGGGAGCTGTTTTTT. J is TRBJ2-2 and V is TRBV4-1; TRBD1 matches 7 bases. J lost 7 bases, V lost 4 bases, and 9 bases had no gene match. This CDR3 has 15 residues. Germline-derived CDR1 and CDR2 are MGHRA and YSYEKL.

V gene TRBV28 combines with J gene TRBJ2-3; 8 nucleotides agree with TRBD1. The CDR3 contains 15 residues. The germline V gene has CDR1 MDHEN and CDR2 SYDVKM. V lost 3 bases and J lost 2; bases outside the gene matches: 4. The CDR3 loop reads CASSFDRGATDTQYF. CDR3 coding DNA: TGTGCCAGCAGTTTCGACAGGGGTGCCACAGATACGCAGTATTTT.

The V call is TRBV13, the J call TRBJ2-5; D may be TRBD2 (5 bases). This CDR3 comprises 14 residues. V lost 3 bases, J lost 6 bases, and 14 bases lay in between. In germline, CDR1 is PRHDT, CDR2 FYEKMQ (reference sequence). As DNA, the CDR3 is TGTGCCAGCAGCTTGACGGTCGCCGGGAAGACCCAGTACTTC. Translation gives CASSLTVAGKTQYF. Full variable domain (rest looked up from reference TRBV13 and TRBJ2-5): AAGVIQSPRHLIKEKRETATLKCYPIPRHDTVYWYQQGPGQDPQFLISFYEKMQSDKGSIPDRFSAQQFSDYHSELNMSSLELGDSALYFCASSLTVAGKTQYFGPGTRLLVL.

This clone appeared a few times. The chain uses TRBV11-3 and TRBJ2-7; 9 bases match TRBD1. This CDR3 region has 15 residues. V gave up 5 bases and J gave up 2 bases; unmatched junction bases: 7. Germline values: CDR1 SGHNT, CDR2 YENEEA. This CDR3 reads CASSHDGTGTYEQYF. The CDR3 nucleotides read TGTGCCAGCAGCCATGACGGGACAGGGACCTACGAGCAGTACTTC.

The chain has TRBV9 and TRBJ1-3, with D hard to call. Germline CDR1 is SGDLS and CDR2 is YYNGEE. The CDR3 has 14 residues. The ends were cut back, 8 bases at V and 0 bases at J, with 12 bases in the middle. The CDR3 DNA reads as TGTGCCAGTTCCCGAGTGAACTCTGGAAACACCATATATTTT. Protein sequence: CASSRVNSGNTIYF.

The CDR3 loop reads CAWTARSKVYEQYF. CDR3 nucleotides: TGTGCCTGGACGGCCCGGAGTAAGGTCTACGAGCAGTACTTC. The rearrangement links TRBV30 to TRBJ2-7; no firm D call. Germline lookup yields CDR1 GTSNPN and CDR2 SVGIG (reference sequence). The ends were cut back, 4 bases at V and 3 bases at J, with 16 bases in the middle. This CDR3 is built from 14 residues. The variable domain in full, completed from reference TRBV30 and TRBJ2-7, reads SQTIHQWPATLVQPVGSPLSLECTVEGTSNPNLYWYRQAAGRGLQLLFYSVGIGQISSEVPQNLSASRPQDRQFILSSKKLLLSDSGFYLCAWTARSKVYEQYFGPGTRLTVT.